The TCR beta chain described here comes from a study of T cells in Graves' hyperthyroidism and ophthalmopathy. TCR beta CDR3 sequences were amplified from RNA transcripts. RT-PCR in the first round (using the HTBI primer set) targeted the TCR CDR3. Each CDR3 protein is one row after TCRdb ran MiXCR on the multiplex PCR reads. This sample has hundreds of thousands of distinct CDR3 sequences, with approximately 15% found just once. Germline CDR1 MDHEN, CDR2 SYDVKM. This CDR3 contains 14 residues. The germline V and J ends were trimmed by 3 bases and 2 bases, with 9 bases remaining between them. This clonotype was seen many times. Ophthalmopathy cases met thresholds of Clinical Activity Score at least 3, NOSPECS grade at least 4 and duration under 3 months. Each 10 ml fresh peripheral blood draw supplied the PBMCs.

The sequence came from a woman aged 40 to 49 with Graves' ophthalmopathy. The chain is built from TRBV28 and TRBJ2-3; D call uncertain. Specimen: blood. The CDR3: CASSLGTYTDTQYF. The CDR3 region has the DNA TGTGCCAGCAGTTTGGGCACCTACACAGATACGCAGTATTTT.